The clone carrying this TCR beta chain showed up just a few times. Its antigen is not identified. The assay was immunoSEQ multiplex PCR, and TCRdb's table has in-frame clones only and misses some. The sample gives around 160,000 clones, approximately 78% of which show up once; about 3.8% is in the top ten. Between the trimmed V and J ends, which lost 0 bases and 0 bases, there was a span of 11 bases. This CDR3 contains 17 residues. Germline V lookup: CDR1 LGHNA, CDR2 YNFKEQ. The sample belongs to a study of T cell responses to AZD1222 COVID-19 vaccine. Overall study results and limits: At 160-218 and 743-854, vaccine-associated CD4 TCRs were dominant, and they spanned spike. Only a handful of people who got AZD1222 tested seropositive at baseline. Possibly, clonal diversity was underestimated; donors were largely white British and included more females.

Sample: peripheral blood, taken on day 0 of MenACWY control vaccination. The clonotype comes from an adult in good health. The chain is built from TRBV4-2 and TRBJ2-2; tentatively, D is TRBD1 or TRBD2 (5 bases each). CDR3: CASSQDHGAPNTGELFF. DNA of the CDR3: TGTGCCAGCAGCCAAGATCACGGGGCTCCGAACACCGGGGAGCTGTTTTTT.